Below, 14 T cell receptor beta chains from the same sample are listed, as sequenced in a study of graft-versus-host responses after intestinal transplantation. Their antigen targets remain unknown. TCRdb keeps only in-frame clones here, not all; method: immunoSEQ multiplex PCR. The table lists 130,000 or so clones, just over 90% of them singletons, with around 0.15% in the top ten. This specimen consisted of unstimulated CD4+ T cells sorted from spleen or lymph node cells, obtained before intestinal transplant. The receptors here all came from a human donor who received an intestinal transplant.

The CDR3 DNA sequence: TGTGCCAGCAGCCAAGGTAACTCCTACACAGATACGCAGTATTTT. It encodes CASSQGNSYTDTQYF. This chain joins TRBV4-2 and TRBJ2-3; no clear D. Germline V gene sequence: CDR1 LGHNA, CDR2 YNFKEQ. Trimming stripped 1 base from V and 2 bases from J, with 10 bases between. The CDR3 covers 15 residues.

This clone was seen once. This chain links TRBV5-1 with TRBJ1-1; D not resolved. Germline values: CDR1 SGHRS, CDR2 YFSETQ. The ends were cut back, 4 bases at V and 4 bases at J, with 14 bases in the middle. This CDR3 has 14 residues. The CDR3 bases are TGCGCCAGCAGCCTCGGACCGGGAGGCACTGAAGCTTTCTTT. It encodes CASSLGPGGTEAFF.

This sequence joins TRBV10-3 and TRBJ1-2; tentative D call: TRBD1 (5 bases). This CDR3 spans 14 amino acids. Per germline, CDR1 ENHRY and CDR2 SYGVKD. The V end was cut by 6 bases, the J end by 6 bases, with 17 bases between. CDR3 sequence: CAIRKVGAKHGYTF. CDR3 coding DNA: TGTGCCATCAGGAAGGTCGGGGCTAAACATGGCTACACCTTC.

The chain is built from TRBV5-1 and TRBJ2-6, with TRBD1 as a possible D gene (6 bases). V dropped 4 bases and J dropped 2 bases, with 10 bases sitting between them. Germline CDR1 SGHRS, CDR2 YFSETQ. The CDR3 spans 15 residues. The CDR3 sequence: CASSASGAGANVLTF. In DNA form, the CDR3 reads TGCGCCAGCAGCGCTTCAGGGGCTGGGGCCAACGTCCTGACTTTC.

The rearrangement joins TRBV15 to TRBJ1-3, with D perhaps matching TRBD1 (6 bases). The CDR3 length is 16 residues. The germline gives CDR1 LNHNV, CDR2 YYDKDF (reference sequence). Trimming stripped 1 base from V and 0 bases from J, with 10 bases between. CDR3 residues: CATSRATGHSGNTIYF. DNA for the CDR3: TGTGCCACCAGCAGAGCTACAGGGCACTCTGGAAACACCATATATTTT.

The chain employs TRBV5-1 and TRBJ2-1; 7 positions match TRBD1. The germline gives CDR1 SGHRS, CDR2 YFSETQ. V lost 0 bases and J lost 6; bases outside the gene matches: 12. The CDR3 is 17 residues long. DNA of the CDR3: TGCGCCAGCAGCTTGGCTCTTTCCCGCCAGGGGGTCAATGAGCAGTTCTTC. This encodes CASSLALSRQGVNEQFF.

The V call is TRBV9, the J call TRBJ1-2; TRBD1 is a possible D gene (5 bases). The V end was cut by 2 bases, the J end by 4 bases, with 12 bases between. The CDR3 consists of 14 residues. Germline CDR1 is SGDLS and CDR2 is YYNGEE. This CDR3 reads CASSVEGRGYGYTF. The CDR3, as DNA: TGTGCCAGCAGCGTCGAGGGAAGGGGCTATGGCTACACCTTC. The variable domain in full, with the rest retrieved from reference TRBV9 and TRBJ1-2, is DSGVTQTPKHLITATGQRVTLRCSPRSGDLSVYWYQQSLDQGLQFLIQYYNGEERAKGNILERFSAQQFPDLHSELNLSSLELGDSALYFCASSVEGRGYGYTFGSGTRLTVV.

The chain carries TRBV5-1 and TRBJ2-7; 7 bases are a match to TRBD1. This CDR3 spans 14 amino acids. Germline CDR1 SGHRS, CDR2 YFSETQ. J lost 3 bases, V lost 1 base, and 4 bases had no gene match. As DNA, the CDR3 is TGCGCCAGCAGCTTGAGGACAGGCGACTACGAGCAGTACTTC. Residues: CASSLRTGDYEQYF.

J is TRBJ2-3 and V is TRBV5-1, with 12 bases identical to TRBD2. V shed 4 bases and J 2 bases; nucleotides not matched to a gene: 5. The CDR3 spans 16 residues. The V gene's germline CDR1 is SGHRS and CDR2 YFSETQ. The CDR3 sequence: CASSPRLAGDTDTQYF. The CDR3 region has the DNA TGCGCCAGCAGCCCTCGACTAGCGGGGGACACAGATACGCAGTATTTT.

The chain combines TRBV10-2 with TRBJ1-1; the D gene is possibly TRBD1 (6 bases). Trimming removed 6 bases from V and 0 bases from J, with 8 bases in between. This CDR3 contains 13 residues. CDR1 WSHSY and CDR2 SAAADI come from the germline V gene. CDR3 in amino acids: CASRQGMNTEAFF. The DNA for the CDR3 is TGCGCCAGCAGACAGGGCATGAACACTGAAGCTTTCTTT.

This sequence joins TRBV6-6 and TRBJ1-2; 9 bases align to TRBD1. After removal of 6 bases from V and 3 bases from J, the junction contained 5 bases not matched to a gene. Germline loops: CDR1 MNHNY, CDR2 SVGAGI (reference sequence). This CDR3 has 14 amino acids. DNA of the CDR3: TGTGCCAGCAGACGGACAGGGGTAGACTATGGCTACACCTTC. Amino acids: CASRRTGVDYGYTF.

The chain uses TRBV4-1 and TRBJ2-1; TRBD2 aligns across 10 bases. This CDR3 region has 15 residues. Losses at the gene ends were 1 base for V and 6 bases for J; bases not matched to a gene: 3. From germline, CDR1 is MGHRA and CDR2 YSYEKL. In nucleotides, the CDR3 is TGCGCCAGCAGCCAAGCGGCTAGCGGGAGCAATGAGCAGTTCTTC. Translated: CASSQAASGSNEQFF.

The CDR3: CASPGRGRDSGGEQETQYF. The CDR3 DNA reads as TGCGCCAGCCCGGGGAGGGGGCGAGATAGCGGGGGGGAACAAGAGACCCAGTACTTC. The rearrangement joins TRBV5-1 to TRBJ2-5; the match to TRBD2 covers 11 bases. The CDR3 consists of 19 residues. V shed 7 bases, J shed 2 bases, and the junction held 19 bases outside the gene matches. Per the germline V gene, CDR1 is SGHRS and CDR2 is YFSETQ.

The chain recombines TRBV19 with TRBJ2-1; D is possibly TRBD2 (6 bases). The V end lost 3 bases, the J end lost 2 bases, and 14 bases lay between the germline ends. The germline gives CDR1 LNHDA, CDR2 SQIVND (reference sequence). CDR3 size: 16 residues. The DNA for the CDR3 is TGTGCCAGTAGTATCTCGCGGGGCCTGACCTACAATGAGCAGTTCTTC. Its protein is CASSISRGLTYNEQFF.